This T cell receptor beta chain came from a study of cytomegalovirus exposure and HLA in healthy donors. Across the whole study: Genotyping showed roughly 81% of 350 to 400 donors falling in the Caucasian-associated ancestry cluster.

The J segment lost 8 bases and the V segment lost 5 bases, leaving 8 bases of the junction unmatched. The CDR3 has 14 residues. Germline assignment: CDR1 SGHTA and CDR2 FQGNSA. Primers: 60 Vbeta forward and 13 Jbeta reverse. Repertoires were generated with immunoSEQ multiplex PCR, while TCRdb's copy carries only in-frame clones and drops some. Here the sample spans under 150,000 clones, around 10% being singletons. This clonotype was obtained from a man aged 25 to 40 in good health and CMV-seronegative. The source material was PBMCs. The J gene is TRBJ1-4, the V gene TRBV7-2; 7 nucleotides line up with TRBD1. The CDR3 spells CASSPGGGKEKLFF. The CDR3 bases are TGTGCCAGCAGCCCCGGAGGGGGCAAAGAAAAACTGTTTTTT.